The 9 T cell receptor beta chains reported below all come from one sample, sequenced in a study of early T cells in non-severe SARS-CoV-2 infection. TCRdb ran MiXCR on the 5' RACE reads and lists one entry per CDR3 protein. Here the sample spans 100,000 to 150,000 distinct CDR3 sequences, just under 15% being singletons. Specimen: whole blood. Receptors were obtained from an adult who was a healthcare worker with PCR-confirmed SARS-CoV-2 infection or an uninfected control (not recorded which).

This clonotype has a handful of counts. The chain is built from TRBV29-1 and TRBJ1-1; 7 nucleotides match TRBD1. CDR1 and CDR2 (germline): SQVTM, ANQGSEA. The V and J ends lost 7 bases and 7 bases, in that order; junction bases with no gene match: 6. This CDR3 comprises 11 residues. CDR3 amino acids: CSGRQGGEAFF. CDR3 DNA sequence: TGCAGCGGAAGACAGGGAGGTGAAGCTTTCTTT.

Many counts were recorded for this clonotype. The chain combines TRBV12-3 or TRBV12-4 with TRBJ1-5; D might be TRBD1 (5 bases). The CDR3 totals 14 residues. Between the trimmed V and J ends, which lost 1 base and 7 bases, there was a span of 11 bases. The CDR3 region has the DNA TGTGCCAGCAGTTTAGGCTCTCGGACACAGCCCCAGCATTTT. This translates into CASSLGSRTQPQHF.

V and J are TRBV4-1 and TRBJ1-5; D remains unclear. Trimming cost V 4 bases and J 5 bases, with 9 bases left between them. The CDR3 has 13 residues. The V gene's germline CDR1 is MGHRA and CDR2 YSYEKL. CDR3 residues: CASSLTLYQPQHF. As DNA, the CDR3 is TGCGCCAGCAGCCTTACTCTTTATCAGCCCCAGCATTTT.

This clonotype has a handful of counts. The V and J genes are TRBV5-4 and TRBJ1-1, with 7 bases identical to TRBD1. CDR3 size: 15 residues. Per the germline V gene, CDR1 is SGHNT and CDR2 is YYREEE (reference sequence). Losses at the gene ends were 4 bases for V and 0 bases for J; bases not matched to a gene: 6. Here the CDR3 DNA reads TGTGCCAGCAGCAAGGAGGGGGCACTGAACACTGAAGCTTTCTTT. Translation: CASSKEGALNTEAFF. The entire variable domain, with the rest obtained from reference TRBV5-4 and TRBJ1-1, is as follows: ETGVTQSPTHLIKTRGQQVTLRCSSQSGHNTVSWYQQALGQGPQFIFQYYREEENGRGNFPPRFSGLQFPNYSSELNVNALELDDSALYLCASSKEGALNTEAFFGQGTRLTVV.

The rearrangement joins TRBV14 to TRBJ2-7, with D tentatively TRBD2 (5 bases). This CDR3 region has 14 residues. The V and J ends lost 0 bases and 6 bases respectively, with 12 bases between them. The germline V gene encodes CDR1 SGHDN and CDR2 FVKESK. This chain's CDR3 is CASSQEALGGEQYF. The CDR3 DNA reads TGTGCCAGCAGCCAAGAGGCCCTTGGAGGCGAGCAGTACTTC.

This clonotype was detected a few times. V gene TRBV11-2 combines with J gene TRBJ1-6, with no clear D. Deletions cut 4 bases from V and 7 bases from J, with 8 bases between. This CDR3 has 13 residues. Germline-derived CDR1 and CDR2 are SGHAT and FQNNGV. Here the CDR3 reads CASSYTGNSPLHF. The CDR3 DNA is TGTGCCAGCAGCTATACGGGAAATTCACCCCTCCACTTT.

The chain uses TRBV29-1 and TRBJ2-7; D is tentatively TRBD1 or TRBD2 (5 bases each). V gave up 4 bases and J gave up 1 base, with 17 bases separating them. The CDR3 has 15 amino acids. Germline CDR1 and CDR2: SQVTM and ANQGSEA. The DNA for the CDR3 is TGCAGCGTTGGAGGGACGTGGGACCGGTCCTACGAGCAGTACTTC. Protein: CSVGGTWDRSYEQYF.

This clonotype occurred many times. The chain links TRBV3-1 to TRBJ1-2; D perhaps matches TRBD1 (6 bases). The CDR3 runs 14 residues. V was trimmed by 4 bases and J by 10 bases, leaving 19 bases between them. Per germline, CDR1 LGHDT and CDR2 YNNKEL (reference sequence). CDR3 protein: CASSLKGGAVSYTF. The DNA for the CDR3 is TGTGCCAGCAGCCTAAAGGGGGGCGCGGTGTCCTACACCTTC.

This clonotype showed up just a few times. The chain recombines TRBV7-9 with TRBJ2-7, with 10 bases matching TRBD2. The CDR3 totals 15 residues. Germline CDR1 SEHNR, CDR2 FQNEAQ (reference sequence). V was pared by 5 bases and J by 0 bases, with 4 bases of the junction left unmatched. The chain's CDR3 is CASSRTSGLSYEQYF. The DNA of the CDR3 is TGTGCCAGCAGCAGGACTAGCGGACTCTCCTACGAGCAGTACTTC.